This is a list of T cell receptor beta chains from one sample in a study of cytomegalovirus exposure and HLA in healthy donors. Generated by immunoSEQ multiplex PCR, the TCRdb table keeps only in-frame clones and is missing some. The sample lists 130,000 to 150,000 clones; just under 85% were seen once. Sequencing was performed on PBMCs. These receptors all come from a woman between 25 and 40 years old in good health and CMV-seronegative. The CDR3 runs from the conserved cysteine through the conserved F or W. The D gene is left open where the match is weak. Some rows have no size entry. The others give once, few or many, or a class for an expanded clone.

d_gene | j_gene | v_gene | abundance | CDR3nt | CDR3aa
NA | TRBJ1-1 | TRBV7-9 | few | TGTGCCAGCAGCTTTAGCCCTCCGACAGTCTCTTTT | CASSFSPPTVSF
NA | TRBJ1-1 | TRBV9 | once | TGTGCCAGCAGCGTATCCGGGAACACTGAAGCTTTCTTT | CASSVSGNTEAFF
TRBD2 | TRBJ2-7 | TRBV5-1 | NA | TGCGCCAGCAGCAAACTAGCGGGGGGAACCTACGAGCAGTACTTC | CASSKLAGGTYEQYF
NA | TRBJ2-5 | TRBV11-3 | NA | TGTGCCAGCAGCTTAGATGCGGGGACCCAGTACTTC | CASSLDAGTQYF
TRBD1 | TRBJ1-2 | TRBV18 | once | TGTGCCAGCTCCACGGACAGGGCGTATGGCTACACCTTC | CASSTDRAYGYTF
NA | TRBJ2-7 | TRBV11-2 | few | TGTGCCAGCAGCCTGGTCGGGAACGAGCAGTACTTC | CASSLVGNEQYF
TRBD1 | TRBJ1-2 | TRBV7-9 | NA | TGTGCCAGCAGCTTAGCGTTTCAGGGGGTGAAAGGCTACACCTTC | CASSLAFQGVKGYTF
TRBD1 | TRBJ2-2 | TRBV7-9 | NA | TGTGCCAGCAGCCGGACAGGGGTGGGCACCGGGGAGCTGTTTTTT | CASSRTGVGTGELFF
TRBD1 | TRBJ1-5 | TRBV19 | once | TGTGCCAGCCGGAGGGGGGGGGACAGGGACCAGCCCCAGCATTTT | CASRRGGDRDQPQHF
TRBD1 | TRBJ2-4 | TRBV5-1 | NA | TGCGCCAGCAGCCTGGAGACAGGGACCAAAAACATTCAGTACTTC | CASSLETGTKNIQYF
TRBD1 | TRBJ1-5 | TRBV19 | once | TGTGCCAGTAGTATGACTGGGACAGGGGGCAATCAGCCCCAGCATTTT | CASSMTGTGGNQPQHF
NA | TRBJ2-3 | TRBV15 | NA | TGTGCCACCAGCTACGGAGGTGAGGGCACAGATACGCAGTATTTT | CATSYGGEGTDTQYF
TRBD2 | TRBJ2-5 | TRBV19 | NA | TGTGCCAGTAGTATACAAGCCCCGGGGGGGGAGACCCAGTACTTC | CASSIQAPGGETQYF
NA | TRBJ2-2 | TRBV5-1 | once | TGCGCCAGCAGCCGCGTCACCCTGAACACCGGGGAGCTGTTTTTT | CASSRVTLNTGELFF
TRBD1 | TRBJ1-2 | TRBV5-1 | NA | TGCGCCAGCAGCTTGGGGACAGGGTCAATCTATGGCTACACCTTC | CASSLGTGSIYGYTF
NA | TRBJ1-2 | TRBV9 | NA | TGTGCCAGCAGTCGCAGCGGGCAGTCCTATGGCTACACCTTC | CASSRSGQSYGYTF
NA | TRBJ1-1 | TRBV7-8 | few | TGTGCCAGCAGCTTACGCGCCCCCTTGCCATCTGAAGCTTTCTTT | CASSLRAPLPSEAFF
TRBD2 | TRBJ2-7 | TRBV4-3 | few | TGCGCCAGCAGCCGGAGTACTAGCGGCTCCTACGAGCAGTACTTC | CASSRSTSGSYEQYF
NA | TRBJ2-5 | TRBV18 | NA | TGTGCCAGCTCACCGGGTTTGGGGCTACAAGAGACCCAGTACTTC | CASSPGLGLQETQYF
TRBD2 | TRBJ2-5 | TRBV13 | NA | TGTGCCAGCAGCTTTGGGGTCGCTAGCGGCCAAGAGACCCAGTACTTC | CASSFGVASGQETQYF
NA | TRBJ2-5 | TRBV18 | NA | TGTGCCAGCTCACCACCCCTAGCACTTAGCGAGACCCAGTACTTC | CASSPPLALSETQYF
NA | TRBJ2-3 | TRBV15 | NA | TGTGCCACCAGCAGCCACAGGGCTAGCACAGATACGCAGTATTTT | CATSSHRASTDTQYF
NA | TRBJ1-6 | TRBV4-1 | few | TGCGCCAGCAGCGAAGCAGGGGTATGGGGTTCACCCCTCCACTTT | CASSEAGVWGSPLHF
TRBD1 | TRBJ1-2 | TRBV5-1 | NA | TGCGCCAGCAGCTTACAGGGGGCAAACTATGGCTACACCTTC | CASSLQGANYGYTF
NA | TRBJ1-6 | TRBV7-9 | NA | TGTGCCAGCAGCTTAGGTTTGGCAGCGTATAATTCACCCCTCCACTTT | CASSLGLAAYNSPLHF
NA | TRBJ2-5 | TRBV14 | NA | TGTGCCAGCAGCCAAGATCAATGGGGGGGGCCTGGAGAGACCCAGTACTTC | CASSQDQWGGPGETQYF